The 18 T cell receptor beta chains presented below share a single source sample, sequenced in a study of beta chain features in type 1 diabetes (dated by TCRdb to the late 2010s). These TCRs are of unknown antigen specificity. The method behind the library was the immunoSEQ multiplex PCR assay. The entire amount of isolated RNA was reverse transcribed using the High Capacity cDNA Reverse Transcription Kit, so the sequenced TCRB transcripts were expressed ones. TCRdb obtained this table from immuneACCESS and retained in-frame rearrangements with V and J assigned. These tables miss some clones; where compared with another copy, unresolved V genes account for less than half of the shortfall, and the remainder is unexplained. For this sample there are hundreds of thousands of clones; over 11% appear just once. Of the sample, 0.04% falls within the top ten clones. The full study reports these points: Type 1 diabetes patients showed a moderate but significant shortening of TCRB CDR3 length in all four CD4+ subsets.

The sequenced sample was naive CD4+ T cells from blood. Sample cell subset or site, as interpreted from the label and publication: true naive CD4+ T cells. The receptors originated from a man younger than 35 with type 1 diabetes.

The chain employs TRBV19 and TRBJ2-7, with 7 bases identical to TRBD2. V lost 7 bases and J lost 0; bases outside the gene matches: 9. CDR3 length: 15 residues. Germline loops: CDR1 LNHDA, CDR2 SQIVND (reference sequence). The CDR3 sequence: CASTTGGGSSYEQYF. The CDR3 DNA sequence: TGTGCCAGTACTACTGGGGGGGGAAGCTCCTACGAGCAGTACTTC.

This clone was counted a few times. This rearrangement joins TRBV11-1 to TRBJ2-7; TRBD2 matches 7 bases. The ends lost 5 bases at V and 0 bases at J; junction bases unmatched: 7. This CDR3 has 15 amino acids. Germline V gene data show CDR1 as SGHAT and CDR2 as FQDESV (reference sequence). CDR3 nucleotides: TGTGCCAGCAGCCACCTCCCGGGGGGCTCCTACGAGCAGTACTTC. Residues: CASSHLPGGSYEQYF.

The rearrangement joins TRBV14 to TRBJ2-1; 7 bases are a match to TRBD1. The V gene's germline CDR1 is SGHDN and CDR2 FVKESK. After removal of 5 bases from V and 6 bases from J, the junction contained 10 bases not matched to a gene. The CDR3 totals 15 residues. CDR3 in amino acids: CASSSGEGALNEQFF. Here the CDR3 DNA reads TGTGCCAGCAGCTCGGGCGAGGGGGCGCTCAATGAGCAGTTCTTC.

This chain links TRBV5-1 with TRBJ2-7; D perhaps matches TRBD1 (5 bases). This CDR3 contains 18 residues. The V end was cut by 1 base, the J end by 2 bases, with 22 bases between. Germline-derived CDR1 and CDR2 are SGHRS and YFSETQ. CDR3 amino acids: CASSLFSLQGWVTYEQYF. CDR3 nucleotide sequence: TGCGCCAGCAGCTTGTTCAGTCTTCAGGGATGGGTAACCTACGAGCAGTACTTC.

This rearrangement joins TRBV10-3 to TRBJ1-1; 7 positions match TRBD1. V dropped 7 bases and J dropped 1; count of bases not matched to a gene: 3. The CDR3 runs to 13 residues. The germline V gene encodes CDR1 ENHRY and CDR2 SYGVKD. CDR3 loop: CAIKGQPNTEAFF. The CDR3 DNA follows: TGTGCCATCAAGGGACAGCCGAACACTGAAGCTTTCTTT.

V usage is TRBV9 and J usage is TRBJ2-7; the match to TRBD1 covers 9 bases. CDR1 is SGDLS and CDR2 is YYNGEE in the germline V gene. The CDR3 covers 14 residues. The trim removed 3 bases at V and 5 bases at J, leaving 6 bases unmatched. This CDR3 reads CASSAWTGDHEQYF. The CDR3 DNA reads TGTGCCAGCAGCGCTTGGACAGGGGACCACGAGCAGTACTTC.

The chain uses TRBV9 and TRBJ2-5; 13 positions match TRBD2. The germline gives CDR1 SGDLS, CDR2 YYNGEE. V shed 4 bases, J shed 1 base, and the junction held 4 bases outside the gene matches. The CDR3 is made up of 16 amino acids. The CDR3 region is CASSRTSGGPQETQYF. As DNA, the CDR3 is TGTGCCAGCAGCCGGACTAGCGGGGGCCCCCAAGAGACCCAGTACTTC.

V gene TRBV30 combines with J gene TRBJ1-5; no definite D call. The CDR3 sequence is 15 residues long. The ends were cut back, 1 base at V and 4 bases at J, with 14 bases in the middle. CDR1 and CDR2 (germline): GTSNPN, SVGIG (reference sequence). The CDR3 sequence is CAWSGGLFGNQPQHF. CDR3 coding DNA: TGTGCCTGGAGTGGGGGATTATTCGGAAATCAGCCCCAGCATTTT.

The chain joins TRBV30 to TRBJ1-1, with D hard to call. Trimming removed 1 base at V and 7 bases at J, with 10 bases between. Germline V gene sequence: CDR1 GTSNPN, CDR2 SVGIG (reference sequence). CDR3 length equals 12 residues. CDR3 loop: CAWSDSVGEAFF. DNA for the CDR3: TGTGCCTGGAGTGATTCGGTGGGTGAAGCTTTCTTT.

The V call is TRBV11-2, the J call TRBJ2-7; D call uncertain. The CDR3 runs to 13 residues. Germline CDR1 SGHAT, CDR2 FQNNGV. Deletions cut 1 base from V and 5 bases from J, with 9 bases between. The CDR3 reads CASSLVLLNEQYF. The CDR3 DNA sequence: TGTGCCAGCAGCTTAGTTCTCTTGAACGAGCAGTACTTC.

The V gene is TRBV6-5, the J gene TRBJ2-7; D remains unclear. The germline gives CDR1 MNHEY, CDR2 SVGAGI. The CDR3 is made up of 12 amino acids. V was pared by 6 bases and J by 3 bases, with 9 bases between. CDR3 sequence: CASSNVGYEQYF. The CDR3 bases are TGTGCCAGCAGCAACGTAGGCTACGAGCAGTACTTC.

The table lists this clone with a few counts. Written as DNA, the CDR3 is TGTGCCAGCAGCATAGCGGGTTTCTACAATGAGCAGTTCTTC. Translation gives CASSIAGFYNEQFF. The chain has TRBV28 and TRBJ2-1; the match to TRBD2 covers 7 bases. Germline trimming cut 6 bases from V and 3 bases from J; bases unmatched to any gene: 5. The CDR3 contains 14 residues. The germline CDR1 and CDR2 sequences are MDHEN and SYDVKM.

This clone showed up just a few times. The chain is built from TRBV7-9 and TRBJ1-2, with TRBD1 as a possible D gene (6 bases). CDR1 and CDR2 from the germline V gene are SEHNR and FQNEAQ (reference sequence). The CDR3 loop spans 14 amino acids. Trimming pared 5 bases from V and 1 base from J, leaving 11 bases between. CDR3 DNA: TGTGCCAGCAGCGTAGACAGGAGTAACTATGGCTACACCTTC. Its translation: CASSVDRSNYGYTF.

This rearrangement joins TRBV5-1 to TRBJ2-1; D is unresolved. The CDR3 is 13 residues long. From germline, CDR1 is SGHRS and CDR2 YFSETQ. V was cut by 7 bases and J by 5 bases, with 13 bases left in between. The CDR3 DNA sequence: TGCGCCAGCGGGCAGTCTACCAACAATGAGCAGTTCTTC. It translates to CASGQSTNNEQFF.

The chain carries TRBV2 and TRBJ2-1; maybe TRBD1 (6 bases). The germline gives CDR1 SNHLY, CDR2 FYNNEI. Trimming removed 7 bases at V and 4 bases at J, with 14 bases between. This CDR3 comprises 14 residues. Written as DNA, the CDR3 is TGTGCCAGCATTGGACTGAGGGGGTACAATGAGCAGTTCTTC. Residues: CASIGLRGYNEQFF.

A note on this clone: This CDR3 is also generated by other DNA sequences in the sample. The chain joins TRBV20-1 to TRBJ2-7; D is ambiguous. The CDR3 contains 11 residues. Germline loops: CDR1 DFQATT, CDR2 SNEGSKA (reference sequence). V dropped 1 base and J dropped 6 bases, with 7 bases sitting between them. CDR3: CSARVSGEQYF. The CDR3 DNA sequence: TGCAGTGCTAGAGTTTCAGGCGAGCAGTACTTC.

This clone was observed a handful of times. The chain couples TRBV29-1 to TRBJ1-2; 9 positions agree with TRBD1. Trimming took 6 bases from V and 2 from J; bases not matched to a gene: 1. The V gene's germline CDR1 is SQVTM and CDR2 ANQGSEA. The CDR3 has 12 residues. CDR3 nucleotide sequence: TGCAGCGTGGGGACAGGGAACTATGGCTACACCTTC. This sequence encodes CSVGTGNYGYTF. The whole variable domain, remainder taken from reference TRBV29-1 and TRBJ1-2, is SAVISQKPSRDICQRGTSLTIQCQVDSQVTMMFWYRQQPGQSLTLIATANQGSEATYESGFVIDKFPISRPNLTFSTLTVSNMSPEDSSIYLCSVGTGNYGYTFGSGTRLTVV.

The J gene is TRBJ2-1, the V gene TRBV30; D may match TRBD1 or TRBD2 (6 bases each). The germline CDR1 and CDR2 sequences are GTSNPN and SVGIG (reference sequence). V dropped 0 bases and J dropped 8 bases, with 20 bases sitting between them. The CDR3 has 16 residues. The CDR3 DNA follows: TGTGCCTGGAGTGTAAAGGGGGGCCCCCCCCTCTATGAGCAGTTCTTC. This gives the protein CAWSVKGGPPLYEQFF.